This T cell receptor beta chain is from a study of T-cell reconstitution after alpha-beta-depleted transplantation in children (dated by TCRdb to about 2016). Describing the broader study: Using TCR repertoire profiling, the study followed T-cell immune reconstitution in a quantitative way in children after TCRalphabeta/CD19-depleted allogeneic hematopoietic cell transplantation.

This clonotype turned up a few times. This clone's antigen is unknown. One base away there is no much larger clone; base qualities are not given. Library construction relied on PCR. The instrument given in TCRdb is Illumina HiSeq 2500. TCR library preparation used molecular barcoding, with unique molecular identifiers applied to normalize quantification of the TCRbeta repertoire. Starting from the raw public reads, TCRdb applied fastp trimming at Q25, assembled clones with MiXCR and retained in-frame beta chains. Merged by CDR3 protein, the rows form single entries marked with the most common genes and DNA. The sample profile shows around 370,000 distinct CDR3 sequences; 10% to 13% of them were found once. Clones ranked in the top ten supply 2% to 3% of the sample. V loses 8 bases, J loses 7 bases, and the germline ends lie 7 bases apart. From its cysteine to its phenylalanine, the CDR3 spans 10 amino acids. CDR3 DNA only is kept here, 30 bases in frame from base 1.

The specimen was PBMCs from the stem cell graft donor, collected from the stem cell graft. The V and J genes are TRBV12-3 or TRBV12-4 and TRBJ2-3; the D gene assignment is ambiguous. The clonotype comes from a human donor who donated a stem cell graft to a child with acute lymphoblastic leukemia. The CDR3 amino acid sequence is: CASSSYTQYF. At the DNA level, the sequence is TGTGCCAGCTCGAGCTATACGCAGTATTTT.